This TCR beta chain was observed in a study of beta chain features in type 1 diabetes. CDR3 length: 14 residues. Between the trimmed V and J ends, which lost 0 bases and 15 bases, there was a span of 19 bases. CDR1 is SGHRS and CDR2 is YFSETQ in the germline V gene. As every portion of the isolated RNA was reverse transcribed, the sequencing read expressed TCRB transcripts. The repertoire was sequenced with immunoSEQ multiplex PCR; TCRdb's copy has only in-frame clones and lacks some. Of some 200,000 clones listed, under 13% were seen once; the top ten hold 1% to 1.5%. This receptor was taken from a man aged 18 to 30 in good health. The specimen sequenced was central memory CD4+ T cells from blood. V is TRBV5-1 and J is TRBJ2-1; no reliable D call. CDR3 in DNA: TGCGCCAGCAGCTTGGCGGTGTCGGCCCCAGTACGGTTCTTC. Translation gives CASSLAVSAPVRFF.